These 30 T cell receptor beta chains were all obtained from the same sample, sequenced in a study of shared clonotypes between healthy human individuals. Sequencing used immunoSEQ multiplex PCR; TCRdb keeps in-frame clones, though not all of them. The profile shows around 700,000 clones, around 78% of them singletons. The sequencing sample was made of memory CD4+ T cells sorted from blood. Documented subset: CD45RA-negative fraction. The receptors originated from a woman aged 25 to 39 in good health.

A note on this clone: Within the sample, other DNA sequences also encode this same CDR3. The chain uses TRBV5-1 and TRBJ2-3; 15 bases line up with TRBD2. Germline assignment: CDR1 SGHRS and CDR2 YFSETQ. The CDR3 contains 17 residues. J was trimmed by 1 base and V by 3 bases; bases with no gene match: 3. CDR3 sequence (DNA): TGCGCCAGCAGCTCTGGACTAGCGGGAGGGGGCACAGATACGCAGTATTTT. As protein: CASSSGLAGGGTDTQYF.

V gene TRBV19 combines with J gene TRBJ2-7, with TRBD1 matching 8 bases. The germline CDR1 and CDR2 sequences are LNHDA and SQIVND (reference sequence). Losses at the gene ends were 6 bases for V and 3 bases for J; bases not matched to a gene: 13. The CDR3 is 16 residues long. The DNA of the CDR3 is TGTGCCAGTAGCGACGGACAGGGCGGAGGGCGCTACGAGCAGTACTTC. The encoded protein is CASSDGQGGGRYEQYF.

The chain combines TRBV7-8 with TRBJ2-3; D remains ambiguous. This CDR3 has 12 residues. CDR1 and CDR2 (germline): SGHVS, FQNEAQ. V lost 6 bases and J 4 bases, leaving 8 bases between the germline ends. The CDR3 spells CASSPGADTQYF. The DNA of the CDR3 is TGTGCCAGCAGTCCTGGGGCAGATACGCAGTATTTT.

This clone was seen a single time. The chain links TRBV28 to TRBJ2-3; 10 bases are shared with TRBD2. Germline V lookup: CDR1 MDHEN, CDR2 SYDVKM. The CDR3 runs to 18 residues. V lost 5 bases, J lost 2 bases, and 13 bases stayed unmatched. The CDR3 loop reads CASSDGLAESFFTDTQYF. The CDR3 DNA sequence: TGTGCCAGCAGTGACGGACTAGCGGAATCTTTCTTCACAGATACGCAGTATTTT.

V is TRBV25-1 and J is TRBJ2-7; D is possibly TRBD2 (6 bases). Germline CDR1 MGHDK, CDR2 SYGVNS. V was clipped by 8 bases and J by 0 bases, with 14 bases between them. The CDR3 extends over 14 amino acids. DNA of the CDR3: TGTGCCAGCCGGGCGGGGTCCTACTCCTACGAGCAGTACTTC. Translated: CASRAGSYSYEQYF.

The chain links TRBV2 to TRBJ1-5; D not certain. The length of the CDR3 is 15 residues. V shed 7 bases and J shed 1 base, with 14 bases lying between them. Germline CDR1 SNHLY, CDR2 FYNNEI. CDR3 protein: CASTTDGSSNQPQHF. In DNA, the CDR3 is TGTGCCAGCACGACCGACGGCAGCAGCAATCAGCCCCAGCATTTT. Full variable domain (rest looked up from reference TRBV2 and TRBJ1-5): EPEVTQTPSHQVTQMGQEVILRCVPISNHLYFYWYRQILGQKVEFLVSFYNNEISEKSEIFDDQFSVERPDGSNFTLKIRSTKLEDSAMYFCASTTDGSSNQPQHFGDGTRLSIL.

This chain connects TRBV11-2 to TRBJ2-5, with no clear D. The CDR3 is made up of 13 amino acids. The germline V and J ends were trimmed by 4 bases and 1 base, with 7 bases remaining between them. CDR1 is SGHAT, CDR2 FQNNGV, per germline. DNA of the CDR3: TGTGCCAGCAGCTCTGGGTTCCAAGAGACCCAGTACTTC. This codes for CASSSGFQETQYF.

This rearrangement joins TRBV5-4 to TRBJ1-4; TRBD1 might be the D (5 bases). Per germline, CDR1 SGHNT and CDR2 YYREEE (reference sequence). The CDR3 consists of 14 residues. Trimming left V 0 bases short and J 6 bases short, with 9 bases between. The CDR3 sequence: CASSLVGADEKLFF. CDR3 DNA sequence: TGTGCCAGCAGCTTGGTAGGGGCCGATGAAAAACTGTTTTTT.

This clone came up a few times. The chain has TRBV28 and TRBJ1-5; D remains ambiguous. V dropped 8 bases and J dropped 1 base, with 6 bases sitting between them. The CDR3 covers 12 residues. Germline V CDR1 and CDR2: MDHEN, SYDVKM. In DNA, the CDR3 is TGTGCCAGCCGGTGGAGCAATCAGCCCCAGCATTTT. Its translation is CASRWSNQPQHF.

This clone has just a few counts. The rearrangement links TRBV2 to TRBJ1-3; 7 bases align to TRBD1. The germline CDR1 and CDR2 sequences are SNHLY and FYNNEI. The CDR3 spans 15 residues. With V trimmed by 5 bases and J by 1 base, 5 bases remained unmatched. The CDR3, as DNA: TGTGCCAGCAGTCTGGACAGGAGATCTGGAAACACCATATATTTT. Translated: CASSLDRRSGNTIYF.

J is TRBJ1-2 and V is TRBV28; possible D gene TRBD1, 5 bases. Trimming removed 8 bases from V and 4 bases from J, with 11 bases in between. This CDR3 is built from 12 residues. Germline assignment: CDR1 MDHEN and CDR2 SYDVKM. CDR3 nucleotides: TGTGCCAGCGGGGAGGGGCGCTATGGCTACACCTTC. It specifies CASGEGRYGYTF.

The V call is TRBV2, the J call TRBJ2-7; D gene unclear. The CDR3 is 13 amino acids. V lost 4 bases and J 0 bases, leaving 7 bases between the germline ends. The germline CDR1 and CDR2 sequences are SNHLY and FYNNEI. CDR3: CASSAPSSYEQYF. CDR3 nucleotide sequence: TGTGCCAGCAGTGCCCCGAGCTCCTACGAGCAGTACTTC.

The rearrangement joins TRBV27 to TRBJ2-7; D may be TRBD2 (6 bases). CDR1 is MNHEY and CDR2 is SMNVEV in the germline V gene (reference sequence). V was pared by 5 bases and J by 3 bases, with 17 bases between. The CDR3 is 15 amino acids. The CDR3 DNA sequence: TGTGCCAGCAGTGCCTCTCTCGGGAGTTTCTACGAGCAGTACTTC. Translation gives CASSASLGSFYEQYF.

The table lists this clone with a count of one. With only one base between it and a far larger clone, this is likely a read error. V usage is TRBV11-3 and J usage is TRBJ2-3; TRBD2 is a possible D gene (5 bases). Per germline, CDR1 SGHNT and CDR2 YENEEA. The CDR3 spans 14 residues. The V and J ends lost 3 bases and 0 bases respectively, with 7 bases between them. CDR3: CASSLAGSTDTQYF. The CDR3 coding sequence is TGTGCCAGCAGCTTGGCGGGTAGCACAGATACGCAGTATTTT.

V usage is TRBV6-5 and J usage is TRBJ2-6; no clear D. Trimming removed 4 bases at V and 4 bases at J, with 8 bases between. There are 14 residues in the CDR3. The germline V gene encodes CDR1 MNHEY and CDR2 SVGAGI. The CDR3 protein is CASSWSAGANVLTF. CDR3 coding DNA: TGTGCCAGCAGTTGGAGTGCCGGGGCCAACGTCCTGACTTTC.

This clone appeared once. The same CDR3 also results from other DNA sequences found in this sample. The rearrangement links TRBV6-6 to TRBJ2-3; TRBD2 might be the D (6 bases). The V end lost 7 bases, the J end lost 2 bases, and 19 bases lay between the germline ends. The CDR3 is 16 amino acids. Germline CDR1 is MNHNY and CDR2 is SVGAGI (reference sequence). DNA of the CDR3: TGTGCCAGCACCCTGGGGGGTCTTGGGGACACAGATACGCAGTATTTT. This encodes CASTLGGLGDTDTQYF.

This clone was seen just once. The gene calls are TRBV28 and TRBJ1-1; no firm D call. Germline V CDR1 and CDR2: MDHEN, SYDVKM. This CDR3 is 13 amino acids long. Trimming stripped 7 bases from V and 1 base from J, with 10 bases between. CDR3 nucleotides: TGTGCCAGCAACGCGTTTTCGAACACTGAAGCTTTCTTT. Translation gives CASNAFSNTEAFF.

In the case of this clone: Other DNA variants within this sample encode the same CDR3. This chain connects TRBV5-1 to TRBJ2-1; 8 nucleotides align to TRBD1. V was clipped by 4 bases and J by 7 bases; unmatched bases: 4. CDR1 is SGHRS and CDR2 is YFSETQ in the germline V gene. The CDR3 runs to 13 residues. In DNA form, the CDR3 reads TGCGCCAGCAGCCCCCGGACAGGGAATGAGCAGTTCTTC. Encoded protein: CASSPRTGNEQFF.

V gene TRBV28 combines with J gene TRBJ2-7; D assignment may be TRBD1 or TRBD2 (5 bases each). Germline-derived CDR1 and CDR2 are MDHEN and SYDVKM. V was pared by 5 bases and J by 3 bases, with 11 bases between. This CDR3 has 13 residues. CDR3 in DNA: TGTGCCAGCAGTCCCCGGGACGGCTACGAGCAGTACTTC. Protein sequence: CASSPRDGYEQYF.

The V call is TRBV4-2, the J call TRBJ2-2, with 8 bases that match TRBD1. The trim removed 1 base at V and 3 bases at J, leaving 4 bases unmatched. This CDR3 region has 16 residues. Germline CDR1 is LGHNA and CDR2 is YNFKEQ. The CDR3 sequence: CASSQVNRGDTGELFF. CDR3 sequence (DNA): TGTGCCAGCAGCCAAGTGAACAGGGGGGACACCGGGGAGCTGTTTTTT.

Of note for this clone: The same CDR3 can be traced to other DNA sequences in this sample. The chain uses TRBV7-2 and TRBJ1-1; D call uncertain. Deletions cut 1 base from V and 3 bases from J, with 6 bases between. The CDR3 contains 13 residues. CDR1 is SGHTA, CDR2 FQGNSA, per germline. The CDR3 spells CASSLVRDTEAFF. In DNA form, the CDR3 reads TGTGCCAGCAGCTTAGTCAGAGACACTGAAGCTTTCTTT.

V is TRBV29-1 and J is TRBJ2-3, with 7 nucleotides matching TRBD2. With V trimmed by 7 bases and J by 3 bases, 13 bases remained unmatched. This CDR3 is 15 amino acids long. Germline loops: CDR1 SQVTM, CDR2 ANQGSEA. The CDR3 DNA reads TGCAGCGCACCAACTCTGGCGGGAGTTACAGATACGCAGTATTTT. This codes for CSAPTLAGVTDTQYF.

The CDR3 DNA sequence: TGTGCCAGTAGAGCAAGGGGCCCCAGCACAGATACGCAGTATTTT. It yields the protein CASRARGPSTDTQYF. The rearrangement links TRBV19 to TRBJ2-3, with D possibly being TRBD1 (5 bases). From germline, CDR1 is LNHDA and CDR2 SQIVND (reference sequence). The CDR3 contains 15 residues. The ends were cut back, 6 bases at V and 0 bases at J, with 13 bases in the middle.

CDR3 sequence reads: CASSRPSTDTQYF. CDR3 nucleotide sequence: TGCGCCAGCAGCCGCCCAAGCACAGATACGCAGTATTTT. V gene TRBV4-1 combines with J gene TRBJ2-3; no clear D gene. CDR1 and CDR2 from the germline V gene are MGHRA and YSYEKL. The CDR3 is 13 amino acids. Trimming shortened V by 4 bases and J by 0 bases, and 5 bases separated the two germline ends.

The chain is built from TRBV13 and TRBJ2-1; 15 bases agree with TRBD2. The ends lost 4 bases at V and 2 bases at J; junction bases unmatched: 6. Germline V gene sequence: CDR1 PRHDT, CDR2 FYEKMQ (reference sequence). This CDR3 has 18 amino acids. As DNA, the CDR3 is TGTGCCAGCAGCTACGGACTAGCGGGAGGGCCCCCCTACAATGAGCAGTTCTTC. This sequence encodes CASSYGLAGGPPYNEQFF.

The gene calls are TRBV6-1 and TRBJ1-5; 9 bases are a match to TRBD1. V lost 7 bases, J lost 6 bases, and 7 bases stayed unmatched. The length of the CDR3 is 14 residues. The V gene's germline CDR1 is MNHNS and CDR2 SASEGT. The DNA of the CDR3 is TGTGCCAGCATTCGACAGGGGGTCGGTCAGCCCCAGCATTTT. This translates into CASIRQGVGQPQHF.

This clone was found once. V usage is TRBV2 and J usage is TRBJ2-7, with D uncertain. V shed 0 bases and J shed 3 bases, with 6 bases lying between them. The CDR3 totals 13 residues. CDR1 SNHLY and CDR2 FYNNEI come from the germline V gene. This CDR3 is CASSEALVYEQYF. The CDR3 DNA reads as TGTGCCAGCAGTGAAGCGCTAGTCTACGAGCAGTACTTC. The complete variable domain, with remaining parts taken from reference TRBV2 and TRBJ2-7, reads EPEVTQTPSHQVTQMGQEVILRCVPISNHLYFYWYRQILGQKVEFLVSFYNNEISEKSEIFDDQFSVERPDGSNFTLKIRSTKLEDSAMYFCASSEALVYEQYFGPGTRLTVT.

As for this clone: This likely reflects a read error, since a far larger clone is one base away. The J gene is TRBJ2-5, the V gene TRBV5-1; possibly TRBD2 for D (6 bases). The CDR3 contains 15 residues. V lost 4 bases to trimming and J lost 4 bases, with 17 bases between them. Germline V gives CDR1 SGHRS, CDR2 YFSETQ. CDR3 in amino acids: CASSAVASEGETQYF. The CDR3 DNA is TGCGCCAGCAGCGCCGTTGCGTCGGAGGGAGAGACCCAGTACTTC.

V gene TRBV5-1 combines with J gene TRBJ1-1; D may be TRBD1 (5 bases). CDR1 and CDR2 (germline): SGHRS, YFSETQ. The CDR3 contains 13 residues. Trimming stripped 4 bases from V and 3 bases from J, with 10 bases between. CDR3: CASSIDRYTEAFF. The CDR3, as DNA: TGCGCCAGCAGCATTGACAGATACACTGAAGCTTTCTTT.

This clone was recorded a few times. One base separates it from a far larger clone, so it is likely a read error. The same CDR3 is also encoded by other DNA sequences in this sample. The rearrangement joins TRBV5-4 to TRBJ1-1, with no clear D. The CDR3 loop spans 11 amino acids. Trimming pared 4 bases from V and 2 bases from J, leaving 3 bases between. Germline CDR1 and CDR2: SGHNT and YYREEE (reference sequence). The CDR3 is CASSLNTEAFF. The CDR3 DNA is TGTGCCAGCAGCCTCAACACTGAAGCTTTCTTT.